Shown below are 13 T cell receptor beta chains from a single sample sequenced in a study of shared clonotypes between healthy human individuals. TCRdb's table, derived via immunoSEQ multiplex PCR, lists solely in-frame clones and lacks some. In the table there are under 1,100,000 clones, around three quarters of which are singletons. Sequencing was performed on memory CD4+ T cells from PBMCs. Subset specified: CD45RA-negative fraction. These receptor sequences come from a man aged 18 to 35 in good health. Some clones in this sample may be carry-over from other donors' samples.

CDR3 DNA sequence: TGTGCCAGTAGTATTCAGGGTGGCAATCAGCCCCAGCATTTT. This sequence encodes CASSIQGGNQPQHF. The chain carries TRBV19 and TRBJ1-5, with a tentative D call TRBD1 (5 bases). The ends were cut back, 3 bases at V and 2 bases at J, with 8 bases in the middle. Per the germline V gene, CDR1 is LNHDA and CDR2 is SQIVND (reference sequence). The CDR3 is 14 residues long.

The J gene is TRBJ1-4, the V gene TRBV7-9, with D possibly TRBD1 on 6 matching bases. The CDR3 sequence is 15 residues long. Trimming removed 3 bases from V and 6 bases from J, with 14 bases in between. Looked up from germline, CDR1 is SEHNR and CDR2 is FQNEAQ (reference sequence). DNA for the CDR3: TGTGCCAGCAGCTTGTGGAGACAGGTGGATGAAAAACTGTTTTTT. Protein: CASSLWRQVDEKLFF.

This clone was observed a single time. The rearrangement uses TRBV5-7 and TRBJ2-7; tentatively, D is TRBD2 (6 bases). TRBV5-7 is an ORF, with its function uncertain. V lost 3 bases, J lost 3 bases, and 13 bases lay in between. The CDR3 runs to 14 residues. The CDR3, as DNA: TGTGCCAGCAGCTCCGGACTAAGGATCTACGAGCAGTACTTC. It specifies CASSSGLRIYEQYF.

This clone has a count of ten or more. The rearrangement joins TRBV28 to TRBJ2-7; D is perhaps TRBD1 (6 bases). Trimming cost V 6 bases and J 3 bases, with 18 bases left between them. The CDR3 has 15 amino acids. Germline V gene sequence: CDR1 MDHEN, CDR2 SYDVKM. CDR3 amino acids: CASSAPGQTHYEQYF. The CDR3 nucleotides read TGTGCCAGCAGCGCCCCCGGACAGACCCACTACGAGCAGTACTTC.

Written as DNA, the CDR3 is TGTGCCAGCAGCCAGGAAGCGGGCACTGAAGCTTTCTTT. Translation: CASSQEAGTEAFF. The chain is built from TRBV4-2 and TRBJ1-1; no definite D call. The CDR3 runs 13 residues. Germline V gene sequence: CDR1 LGHNA, CDR2 YNFKEQ. V was shortened by 3 bases and J by 4 bases, with 9 bases between the two germline ends.

This clone was detected only once. This chain links TRBV5-6 with TRBJ2-5; D may be TRBD1 (5 bases). Germline V lookup: CDR1 SGHDT, CDR2 YYEEEE. The length of the CDR3 is 14 residues. The V end was cut by 0 bases, the J end by 4 bases, with 10 bases between. In DNA form, the CDR3 reads TGTGCCAGCAGCTTGGATCCGACAGTAGAGACCCAGTACTTC. Translated: CASSLDPTVETQYF. The complete variable domain, with remaining parts taken from reference TRBV5-6 and TRBJ2-5, reads DAGVTQSPTHLIKTRGQQVTLRCSPKSGHDTVSWYQQALGQGPQFIFQYYEEEERQRGNFPDRFSGHQFPNYSSELNVNALLLGDSALYLCASSLDPTVETQYFGPGTRLLVL.

The chain carries TRBV27 and TRBJ1-1; 8 bases map to TRBD1. The CDR3 loop spans 15 amino acids. Unmatched junction bases numbered 11, after V lost 5 bases and J lost 6 bases. Germline assignment: CDR1 MNHEY and CDR2 SMNVEV (reference sequence). The CDR3 DNA is TGTGCCAGCAGTGGACTGGGTCAGGGGGCCGCTGAAGCTTTCTTT. Translation gives CASSGLGQGAAEAFF.

As concerns this clone: Distinct nucleotide sequences in the sample also encode this CDR3. The chain carries TRBV18 and TRBJ2-3, with D uncertain. CDR1 is KGHSH and CDR2 is LQKENI in the germline V gene. V was cut by 6 bases and J by 1 base, with 8 bases left in between. The CDR3 is 13 amino acids. CDR3 in amino acids: CASSPRGTDTQYF. The DNA for the CDR3 is TGTGCCAGCTCCCCGCGTGGCACAGATACGCAGTATTTT.

This chain joins TRBV19 and TRBJ1-2; D possibly corresponds to TRBD1 (6 bases). Germline V lookup: CDR1 LNHDA, CDR2 SQIVND (reference sequence). Deletions cut 5 bases from V and 11 bases from J, with 21 bases between. This CDR3 region has 14 residues. The CDR3 protein is CASSPSTGSKFYTF. The CDR3, as DNA: TGTGCCAGTAGTCCATCGACAGGTTCTAAGTTTTACACCTTC.

The CDR3 reads CASSPDINYGYTF. The CDR3 DNA reads as TGTGCCAGCAGCCCCGACATCAACTATGGCTACACCTTC. The chain uses TRBV5-4 and TRBJ1-2; D is ambiguous. V lost 4 bases and J 2 bases, leaving 9 bases between the germline ends. CDR1 is SGHNT and CDR2 is YYREEE in the germline V gene (reference sequence). The CDR3 has 13 amino acids.

This chain links TRBV5-6 with TRBJ2-3; D is uncertain. The V end lost 0 bases, the J end lost 4 bases, and 9 bases lay between the germline ends. CDR3 length: 14 amino acids. Germline V gene lookup returns CDR1 SGHDT and CDR2 YYEEEE. The DNA of the CDR3 is TGTGCCAGCAGCTTGGGGCCTGATCCAGATACGCAGTATTTT. Its protein is CASSLGPDPDTQYF.

This clone appeared a few times. The chain carries TRBV14 and TRBJ1-3; D is ambiguous. This CDR3 has 11 amino acids. Per the germline V gene, CDR1 is SGHDN and CDR2 is FVKESK. Trimming pared 3 bases from V and 10 bases from J, leaving 7 bases between. The CDR3, as DNA: TGTGCCAGCAGCCATTGGAGGACCATATATTTT. Translation: CASSHWRTIYF.

The chain joins TRBV7-2 to TRBJ1-1; 7 nucleotides line up with TRBD1. J gave up 6 bases and V 5 bases, and 9 bases lay outside the gene matches. Per the germline V gene, CDR1 is SGHTA and CDR2 is FQGNSA. The CDR3 spans 14 residues. The CDR3 protein is CASSAQGNGAEAFF. The CDR3 DNA reads as TGTGCCAGCAGCGCACAGGGGAATGGCGCTGAAGCTTTCTTT.